These 28 T cell receptor beta chains share one sample of origin, sequenced in a study of blood T cells in healthy people across ages. Primers used in a second PCR of about 6 to 11 cycles were a sample-barcoded 5' primer and a J-beta primer mix. TCRdb fed the 5' RACE reads into MiXCR, producing one record per CDR3 protein. The data hold 850,000 to 1,100,000 distinct CDR3 sequences, with 35% to 45% observed a single time. Sequences were obtained from blood. The receptor set was obtained from a man between 18 and 29 years old in good health.

The chain combines TRBV7-2 with TRBJ1-2, with D unresolved. The ends were cut back, 5 bases at V and 4 bases at J, with 14 bases in the middle. Germline values: CDR1 SGHTA, CDR2 FQGNSA. This CDR3 is 14 amino acids long. DNA of the CDR3: TGTGCCAGCAGCCCCCGTATGGTTCTCTATGGCTACACCTTC. It translates to CASSPRMVLYGYTF. The whole variable domain, filled in from reference TRBV7-2 and TRBJ1-2, reads GAGVSQSPSNKVTEKGKDVELRCDPISGHTALYWYRQSLGQGLEFLIYFQGNSAPDKSGLPSDRFSAERTGGSVSTLTIQRTQQEDSAVYLCASSPRMVLYGYTFGSGTRLTVV.

This clonotype was counted only a few times. The V and J genes are TRBV6-2 or TRBV6-3 and TRBJ2-1, with D perhaps TRBD1 (5 bases). Trimming cost V 0 bases and J 0 bases, with 12 bases left between them. The CDR3 contains 17 residues. Per germline, CDR1 MNHEY and CDR2 SVGEGT. As DNA, the CDR3 is TGTGCCAGCAGTTACTCGAGACAGACCAGCTCCTACAATGAGCAGTTCTTC. Encoded protein: CASSYSRQTSSYNEQFF.

This clonotype was seen a handful of times. The CDR3 region is CASSSEGDTEAFF. CDR3 coding DNA: TGTGCCAGCAGCTCCGAGGGGGACACTGAAGCTTTCTTT. J is TRBJ1-1 and V is TRBV11-1, with D maybe TRBD1 (6 bases). CDR1 is SGHAT, CDR2 FQDESV, per germline (reference sequence). V was trimmed by 4 bases and J by 3 bases, leaving 9 bases between them. This CDR3 is built from 13 residues.

The chain employs TRBV18 and TRBJ1-1; D possibly corresponds to TRBD1 (5 bases). The CDR3 covers 17 residues. Trimming left V 2 bases short and J 1 base short, with 17 bases between. Germline lookup yields CDR1 KGHSH and CDR2 LQKENI. CDR3 residues: CASSPLVGKGPNTEAFF. The CDR3 DNA is TGTGCCAGCTCACCATTGGTCGGAAAGGGGCCGAACACTGAAGCTTTCTTT.

This chain uses TRBV3-1 with TRBJ1-1; D is uncertain. The CDR3 sequence is 12 residues long. The V end lost 2 bases, the J end lost 8 bases, and 9 bases lay between the germline ends. Germline V gene sequence: CDR1 LGHDT, CDR2 YNNKEL (reference sequence). As DNA, the CDR3 is TGTGCCAGCAGCCAAAGTGGTGCAGAAGCTTTCTTT. It encodes CASSQSGAEAFF.

The chain recombines TRBV4-2 with TRBJ2-7, with D tentatively TRBD2 (5 bases). This CDR3 contains 19 residues. V was clipped by 0 bases and J by 2 bases, with 23 bases between them. The germline CDR1 and CDR2 sequences are LGHNA and YNFKEQ. For the CDR3, the DNA is TGTGCCAGCAGCCAAGACGGGGTCAGGTGGGTCACTCCTCCCTACGAGCAGTACTTC. This encodes CASSQDGVRWVTPPYEQYF.

This clonotype was observed at least ten times. The chain uses TRBV6-2 or TRBV6-3 and TRBJ1-2; no clear D gene. The V gene lost 6 bases and the J gene lost 4 bases, with 12 bases spanning the gap. The germline CDR1 and CDR2 sequences are MNHEY and SVGEGT. The CDR3 is made up of 13 amino acids. The CDR3 nucleotides read TGTGCCAGCAGCTTGACGGTCCTCTATGGCTACACCTTC. Translated, it gives CASSLTVLYGYTF.

On this clonotype itself: At one end, the junction sequence differs from germline, possibly due to a read error. The chain is built from TRBV13 and TRBJ2-2; the match to TRBD1 covers 10 bases. The germline CDR1 and CDR2 sequences are PRHDT and FYEKMQ (reference sequence). The CDR3 totals 16 residues. The CDR3 loop reads CASSSRTGGRTGEMFF. The CDR3 DNA reads as TGTGCCAGCAGCTCCAGGACAGGGGGTCGTACCGGGGAGATGTTTTTT. The full variable domain, its missing parts supplied by reference TRBV13 and TRBJ2-2, is AAGVIQSPRHLIKEKRETATLKCYPIPRHDTVYWYQQGPGQDPQFLISFYEKMQSDKGSIPDRFSAQQFSDYHSELNMSSLELGDSALYFCASSSRTGGRTGEMFFGEGSRLTVL.

The chain joins TRBV20-1 to TRBJ2-2; D possibly corresponds to TRBD1 (6 bases). The CDR3 contains 13 residues. Trimming shortened V by 6 bases and J by 6 bases, and 14 bases separated the two germline ends. Germline V gene sequence: CDR1 DFQATT, CDR2 SNEGSKA (reference sequence). The CDR3 sequence: CSAHPRGAGELFF. The CDR3 nucleotides are TGCAGTGCCCATCCCAGGGGCGCCGGGGAGCTGTTTTTT.

The chain uses TRBV7-9 and TRBJ2-5, with D perhaps given as TRBD1 or TRBD2 (5 bases each). The J call may be faulty, since TRBJ2-7 better matches the DNA end. The CDR3 totals 18 residues. Germline V gene data show CDR1 as SEHNR and CDR2 as FQNEAQ (reference sequence). CDR3 nucleotide sequence: TGTGCCAGCAGCCCGGAGCCGGGGCTAGCAGTTATTAATTACGAGCAGTACTTC. Amino acid sequence: CASSPEPGLAVINYEQYF.

In its sample, this clonotype was seen a few times. The CDR3 DNA sequence: TGTGCCATCAGTGAGTCGCAGGGCTCCTACAATGAGCAGTTCTTC. It encodes CAISESQGSYNEQFF. The gene calls are TRBV10-3 and TRBJ2-1; tentatively, D is TRBD1 (5 bases). This CDR3 has 15 residues. The V gene lost 0 bases and the J gene lost 0 bases, with 6 bases spanning the gap. Germline V gives CDR1 ENHRY, CDR2 SYGVKD.

This clonotype turned up a few times. This chain joins TRBV6-2 or TRBV6-3 and TRBJ1-2; D unclear. Trimming cost V 0 bases and J 4 bases, with 9 bases left between them. Germline V gives CDR1 MNHEY, CDR2 SVGEGT. CDR3 length: 14 residues. CDR3 coding DNA: TGTGCCAGCAGTTACTCGGGCAGAATCTATGGCTACACCTTC. Translating it yields CASSYSGRIYGYTF.

V gene TRBV7-2 combines with J gene TRBJ2-3, with D perhaps TRBD1 or TRBD2 (5 bases each). Germline CDR1 SGHTA, CDR2 FQGNSA. The CDR3 sequence is 14 residues long. V lost 7 bases to trimming and J lost 5 bases, with 16 bases between them. CDR3 nucleotide sequence: TGTGCCAGCAAAAGGGGTAGCGTCAAAGATACGCAGTATTTT. It encodes CASKRGSVKDTQYF.

V gene TRBV4-2 combines with J gene TRBJ2-3, with unresolved D. Germline assignment: CDR1 LGHNA and CDR2 YNFKEQ. Between the trimmed V and J ends, which lost 0 bases and 5 bases, there was a span of 6 bases. The CDR3 extends over 13 amino acids. The CDR3 DNA sequence: TGTGCCAGCAGCCAAGAGAAAGGAGATACGCAGTATTTT. Its protein is CASSQEKGDTQYF.

This clonotype was counted only a few times. CDR3 sequence reads: CASSPTGTQETQYF. The CDR3 coding sequence is TGCGCCAGCAGCCCAACCGGGACACAAGAGACCCAGTACTTC. The V gene is TRBV4-1, the J gene TRBJ2-5; D might be TRBD1 (6 bases). The CDR3 runs to 14 residues. CDR1 is MGHRA and CDR2 is YSYEKL in the germline V gene. Trimming left V 4 bases short and J 2 bases short, with 11 bases between.

The V call is TRBV7-2, the J call TRBJ1-1; D uncertain. There are 15 residues in the CDR3. Per the germline V gene, CDR1 is SGHTA and CDR2 is FQGNSA. V gave up 5 bases and J gave up 1 base, with 14 bases separating them. CDR3 DNA sequence: TGTGCCAGCAGCACAACCGGTACACCGAACACTGAAGCTTTCTTT. Its protein is CASSTTGTPNTEAFF.

This clonotype has just a few counts. V is TRBV4-3 and J is TRBJ1-2; TRBD1 aligns across 9 bases. There are 15 residues in the CDR3. Unmatched junction bases numbered 6, after V lost 3 bases and J lost 4 bases. Germline values: CDR1 LGHNA, CDR2 YSLEER. The DNA of the CDR3 is TGCGCCAGCAGCCATACACAGGGGGCGGTCTATGGCTACACCTTC. Residues: CASSHTQGAVYGYTF.

The V gene is TRBV11-2, the J gene TRBJ2-1; possibly TRBD2 for D (5 bases). Germline V gene data show CDR1 as SGHAT and CDR2 as FQNNGV. The CDR3 totals 14 residues. V dropped 0 bases and J dropped 6 bases, with 9 bases sitting between them. The chain's CDR3 is CASSLELASNEQFF. The CDR3 bases are TGTGCCAGCAGCTTAGAGCTAGCCTCCAATGAGCAGTTCTTC.

This clonotype was seen only a few times. The rearrangement links TRBV29-1 to TRBJ2-5; 7 nucleotides match TRBD1. V lost 4 bases, J lost 3 bases, and 5 bases stayed unmatched. There are 13 residues in the CDR3. CDR1 and CDR2 from the germline V gene are SQVTM and ANQGSEA. In DNA form, the CDR3 reads TGCAGCGTTGGGCAGGGGGTAGAAGAGACCCAGTACTTC. Its protein is CSVGQGVEETQYF. The whole variable domain, remainder taken from reference TRBV29-1 and TRBJ2-5, is SAVISQKPSRDICQRGTSLTIQCQVDSQVTMMFWYRQQPGQSLTLIATANQGSEATYESGFVIDKFPISRPNLTFSTLTVSNMSPEDSSIYLCSVGQGVEETQYFGPGTRLLVL.

This rearrangement joins TRBV20-1 to TRBJ1-2; no clear D gene. This CDR3 has 14 residues. The V gene's germline CDR1 is DFQATT and CDR2 SNEGSKA (reference sequence). Trimming took 3 bases from V and 2 from J, leaving 13 bases between them. The CDR3 region is CSASPPLGNYGYTF. The CDR3 DNA sequence: TGCAGTGCTAGTCCCCCGCTCGGGAACTATGGCTACACCTTC.

The chain is built from TRBV9 and TRBJ1-1, with a possible D match to TRBD1 (5 bases). The CDR3 totals 14 residues. CDR1 is SGDLS, CDR2 YYNGEE, per germline. Trimming cost V 0 bases and J 3 bases, with 9 bases left between them. The CDR3 is CASSVVLGDTEAFF. The CDR3, as DNA: TGTGCCAGCAGCGTAGTTCTGGGGGACACTGAAGCTTTCTTT.

V usage is TRBV5-1 and J usage is TRBJ2-3; D not certain. The CDR3 length is 14 residues. Germline CDR1 is SGHRS and CDR2 is YFSETQ. V lost 0 bases, J lost 8 bases, and 13 bases lay in between. CDR3 residues: CASSLGIFGGTQYF. The CDR3 bases are TGCGCCAGCAGCTTGGGAATTTTTGGCGGTACGCAGTATTTT.

This clonotype was observed a handful of times. V and J are TRBV12-3 or TRBV12-4 and TRBJ2-1; D is unresolved. The CDR3 is 11 amino acids. Trimming took off 8 bases at V and 3 bases at J, with 5 bases between the two ends. This chain's CDR3 is CASVNYNEQFF. The DNA for the CDR3 is TGTGCCAGCGTCAACTACAATGAGCAGTTCTTC.

This clonotype was picked up many times. The chain recombines TRBV7-9 with TRBJ2-7; no reliable D call. Trimming pared 1 base from V and 4 bases from J, leaving 5 bases between. Germline CDR1 reads SEHNR; CDR2 reads FQNEAQ (reference sequence). This CDR3 contains 12 residues. This CDR3 reads CASSLEQYEQYF. The CDR3 DNA sequence: TGTGCCAGCAGCTTAGAACAGTACGAGCAGTACTTC.

This rearrangement joins TRBV28 to TRBJ1-4; 9 bases line up with TRBD1. This CDR3 contains 16 residues. The J segment lost 8 bases and the V segment lost 3 bases, leaving 10 bases of the junction unmatched. In germline, CDR1 is MDHEN, CDR2 SYDVKM. CDR3 protein: CASSFRGGQGREKLFF. The CDR3 coding sequence is TGTGCCAGCAGTTTTCGAGGGGGACAGGGTCGCGAAAAACTGTTTTTT.

This clonotype was picked up a small number of times. This sequence joins TRBV20-1 and TRBJ2-2; D gene ambiguous. CDR3 length: 9 amino acids. Germline V lookup: CDR1 DFQATT, CDR2 SNEGSKA (reference sequence). V was shortened by 3 bases and J by 7 bases, with 0 bases between the two germline ends. CDR3 DNA: TGCAGTGCTAGCGGGGAGCTGTTTTTT. This encodes CSASGELFF.

Details on this clonotype: The junction departs from the called germline gene at one end, perhaps through a read error. The V and J genes are TRBV28 and TRBJ1-2; maybe TRBD1 (5 bases). The CDR3 runs 17 residues. The V gene's germline CDR1 is MDHEN and CDR2 SYDVKM. The CDR3 region has the DNA TGTGCCAGCAGCCCGTGGCAGGGTGAAGGTACCAACTATGGCTACAACTTC. The encoded protein is CASSPWQGEGTNYGYNF.

The rearrangement links TRBV5-1 to TRBJ2-5; tentative D call: TRBD2 (7 bases). The germline V gene has CDR1 SGHRS and CDR2 YFSETQ. V gave up 0 bases and J gave up 4 bases, with 16 bases separating them. The CDR3 loop spans 16 amino acids. CDR3 sequence reads: CASSLAVRGAGETQYF. CDR3 nucleotide sequence: TGCGCCAGCAGCTTGGCCGTTCGGGGGGCAGGAGAGACCCAGTACTTC.